Given below is one TCR beta chain in context. Trimming left V 0 bases short and J 1 base short, with 7 bases between. Germline V gives CDR1 MGHRA, CDR2 YSYEKL. This CDR3 region has 15 residues. The sample originates from a study of control samples from healthy donors and cancer patients. Sequencing used immunoSEQ multiplex PCR; TCRdb keeps in-frame clones, though not all of them. The data show around 90,000 clones, roughly 84% seen once. The receptor comes from a woman aged 40 to 55 in good health. The rearrangement uses TRBV4-1 and TRBJ1-3; D call uncertain. The specimen sequenced was blood. In nucleotides, the CDR3 is TGCGCCAGCAGCCAAGATCAGGCTTCTGGAAACACCATATATTTT. As protein: CASSQDQASGNTIYF.